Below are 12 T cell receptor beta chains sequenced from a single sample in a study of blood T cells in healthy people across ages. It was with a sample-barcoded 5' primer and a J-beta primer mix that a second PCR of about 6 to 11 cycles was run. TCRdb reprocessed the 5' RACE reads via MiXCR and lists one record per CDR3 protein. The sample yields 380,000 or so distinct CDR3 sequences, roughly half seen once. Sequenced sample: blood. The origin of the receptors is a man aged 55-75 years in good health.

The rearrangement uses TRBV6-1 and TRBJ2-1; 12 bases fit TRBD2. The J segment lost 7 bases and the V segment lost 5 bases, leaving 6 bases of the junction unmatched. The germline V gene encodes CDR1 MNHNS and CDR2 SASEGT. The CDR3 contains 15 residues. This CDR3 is CASSRTSGGQNEQFF. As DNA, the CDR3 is TGTGCCAGCAGTCGTACTAGCGGGGGGCAGAATGAGCAGTTCTTC.

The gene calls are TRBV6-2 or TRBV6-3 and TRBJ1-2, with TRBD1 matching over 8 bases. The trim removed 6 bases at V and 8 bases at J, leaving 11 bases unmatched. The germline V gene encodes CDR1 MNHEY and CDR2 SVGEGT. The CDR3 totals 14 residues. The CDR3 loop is CASRDRAQRGGYTF. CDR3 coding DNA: TGTGCCAGCAGGGACAGGGCCCAGAGGGGCGGCTACACCTTC.

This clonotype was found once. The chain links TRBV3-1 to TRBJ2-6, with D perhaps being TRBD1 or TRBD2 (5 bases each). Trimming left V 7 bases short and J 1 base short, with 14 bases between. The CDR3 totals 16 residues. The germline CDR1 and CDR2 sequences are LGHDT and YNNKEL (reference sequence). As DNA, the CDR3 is TGTGCCAGCACCATCCGTGAGGGGTCTGGGGCCAACGTCCTGACTTTC. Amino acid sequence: CASTIREGSGANVLTF.

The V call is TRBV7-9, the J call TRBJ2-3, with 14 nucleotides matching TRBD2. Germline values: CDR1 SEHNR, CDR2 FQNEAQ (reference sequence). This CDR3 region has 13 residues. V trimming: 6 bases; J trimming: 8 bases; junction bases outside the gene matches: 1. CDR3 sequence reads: CASRGTSGSTQYF. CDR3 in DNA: TGTGCCAGCAGGGGGACTAGCGGGAGTACGCAGTATTTT.

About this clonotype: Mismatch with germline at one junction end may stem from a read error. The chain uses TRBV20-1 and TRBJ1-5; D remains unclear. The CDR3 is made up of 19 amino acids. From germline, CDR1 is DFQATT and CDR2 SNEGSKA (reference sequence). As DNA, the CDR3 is TGCAGTGCCAGAGGTCATTTGGGCAGGTTAGGCTCTAGCAATCAGCCCCAGCATTTT. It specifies CSARGHLGRLGSSNQPQHF.

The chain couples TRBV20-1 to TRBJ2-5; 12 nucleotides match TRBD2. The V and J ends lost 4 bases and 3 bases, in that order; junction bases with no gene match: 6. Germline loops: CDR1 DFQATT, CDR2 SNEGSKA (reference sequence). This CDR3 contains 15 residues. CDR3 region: CSATRTSGVEETQYF. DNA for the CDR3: TGCAGTGCTACTCGGACTAGCGGGGTAGAAGAGACCCAGTACTTC.

CDR3 nucleotide sequence: TGCAGTGCAGACCGGGACATCTACGAGCAGTACTTC. Translating gives CSADRDIYEQYF. The chain recombines TRBV20-1 with TRBJ2-7, with a possible D match to TRBD1 (6 bases). The V end was cut by 6 bases, the J end by 3 bases, with 12 bases between. The CDR3 runs 12 residues. Germline V gives CDR1 DFQATT, CDR2 SNEGSKA (reference sequence).

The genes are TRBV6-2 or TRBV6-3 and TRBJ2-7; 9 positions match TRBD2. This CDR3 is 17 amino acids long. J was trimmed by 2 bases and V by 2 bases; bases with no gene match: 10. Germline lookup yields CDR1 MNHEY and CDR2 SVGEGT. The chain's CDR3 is CASSYGLAGLDPYEQYF. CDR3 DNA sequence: TGTGCCAGCAGTTACGGGCTAGCGGGACTGGATCCCTACGAGCAGTACTTC.

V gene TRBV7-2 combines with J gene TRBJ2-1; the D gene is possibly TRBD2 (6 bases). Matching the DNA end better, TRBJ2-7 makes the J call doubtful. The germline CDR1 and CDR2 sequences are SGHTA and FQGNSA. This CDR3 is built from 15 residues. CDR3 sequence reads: CASSLVADLYNEQYF. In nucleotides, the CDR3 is TGTGCCAGCAGCTTAGTAGCGGACCTCTACAATGAGCAGTACTTC.

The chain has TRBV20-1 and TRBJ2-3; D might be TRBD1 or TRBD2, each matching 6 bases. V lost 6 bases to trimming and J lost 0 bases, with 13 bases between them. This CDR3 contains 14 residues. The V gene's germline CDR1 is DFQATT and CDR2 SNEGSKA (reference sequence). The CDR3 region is CSAGGRRSTDTQYF. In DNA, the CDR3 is TGCAGTGCGGGGGGCCGTAGGAGCACAGATACGCAGTATTTT.

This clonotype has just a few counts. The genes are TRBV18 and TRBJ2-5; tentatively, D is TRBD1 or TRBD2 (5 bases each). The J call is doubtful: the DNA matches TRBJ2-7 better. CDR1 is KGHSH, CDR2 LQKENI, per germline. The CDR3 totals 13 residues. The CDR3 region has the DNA TGTGCCAGCTCAATTGGGGGAATTCGCGAGCAGTACTTC. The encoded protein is CASSIGGIREQYF.

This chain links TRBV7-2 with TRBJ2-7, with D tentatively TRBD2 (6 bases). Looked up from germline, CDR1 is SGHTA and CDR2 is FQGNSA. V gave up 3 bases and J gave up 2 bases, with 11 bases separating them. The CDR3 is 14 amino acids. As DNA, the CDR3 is TGTGCCAGCAGCTTCTATGCGGGACCCTACGAGCAGTACTTC. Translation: CASSFYAGPYEQYF.